A selection of T cell receptor beta chains follows, all from one sample in a study of blood T cell repertoires in COVID-19. Only in-frame clones appear in the TCRdb table, and some are missing; sequencing was by immunoSEQ multiplex PCR. The sample holds approximately 400,000 clones, roughly nine tenths seen once. The source material was PBMCs or T cells enriched from blood (not recorded which). The source of these receptors is a woman in her thirties or forties who had been exposed to COVID-19. Both conserved end residues are part of each CDR3. Each record gives: J gene, clone size, V gene, CDR3 protein. Only part of the rows carry a size: once, few, many, or a class if the clone is expanded.

TRBJ1-3	-	TRBV3-1/TRBV3-2	CASSRDSRPSGNTIYF
TRBJ2-5	-	TRBV5-1	CASSARQGGETQYF
TRBJ2-2	-	TRBV7-8	CASSLVAGAAGELFF
TRBJ2-7	-	TRBV15	CATSVNRGNYEQYF
TRBJ2-7	-	TRBV5-8	CASSLGASGEQYF
TRBJ1-5	-	TRBV30	CAWSTRGAQPQHF
TRBJ1-1	once	TRBV25-1	CASSELYRGNTEAFF
TRBJ2-1	-	TRBV4-1	CASSPPSGEIRVF
TRBJ2-5	once	TRBV5-1	CASSLQPGQQETQYF
TRBJ1-1	-	TRBV10-2	CASSNRGSDTEAFF
TRBJ1-1	-	TRBV7-9	CASSLGGTGLNTEAFF
TRBJ1-1	-	TRBV5-1	CASSIGELTEAFF
TRBJ1-2	-	TRBV29-1	CSVVKTGTGYTF
TRBJ2-1	once	TRBV5-1	CASSLGEREQFF
TRBJ1-3	-	TRBV19	CASSNGGISGNTIYF
TRBJ2-1	-	TRBV11-3	CASSPNPSAEQFF
TRBJ1-2	-	TRBV24-1	CATSDRTGNGYTF